This T cell receptor (beta chain) was sequenced in a study of T cell repertoires in aging, cancer and after chemotherapy. On the study more broadly: Chronic lymphocytic leukemia patients on fludarabine- or bendamustine-based regimens gave paired samples before and after chemotherapy. Study outcomes and limitations: Loss of evenness, beyond lost richness, contributed to age-related TCR diversity decline in cancer patients.

TRB rearrangements spanning V, D and J were amplified using mixed TRB-A/B primers. TCRdb re-called the multiplex PCR reads through MiXCR, storing one row per CDR3 protein. This sample yields about 10,000 distinct CDR3 sequences, of which about a quarter are seen a single time; approximately 15% belongs to the top ten. Amplification of TCR beta used genomic DNA extracted from peripheral blood. Looked up from germline, CDR1 is MNHNS and CDR2 is SASEGT. V gave up 6 bases and J gave up 6 bases, with 18 bases separating them. The length of the CDR3 is 14 residues. Many counts were recorded for this clonotype. Its specificity is unknown.

What was sequenced was blood. The receptor comes from a human donor with a blood cancer. The donor label of this sample is uncertain. V gene TRBV6-1 combines with J gene TRBJ2-7, with D possibly being TRBD1 (5 bases). CDR3 DNA: TGTGCCAGCAGAACGACACCAACCCAGGGCGAGCAGTACTTC. Encoded protein: CASRTTPTQGEQYF.